This T cell receptor beta chain was captured by sequencing in a study of blood T cells in healthy people across ages. A second roughly 6 to 12 cycle PCR used barcoded and J-beta primers. No fewer than 2.5 million CDR3-containing paired-end reads came from each sample. TCRdb reprocessed the 5' RACE reads with MiXCR, giving one entry per CDR3 protein. The repertoire holds some 1.4 million distinct CDR3 sequences, approximately 38% seen once, with roughly 8.2% in the top ten. Of note for this clonotype: Antigen unknown.

Study outcomes and limitations: The percentage of naive T cells correlated strongly with TCR beta diversity. In long-lived donors, naive CD4+ cell counts and diversity exceeded those of aged donors.

This CDR3 is built from 14 residues. The receptor's source is a woman under 30 in good health. The V and J genes are TRBV12-3 or TRBV12-4 and TRBJ2-5, with D uncertain. Judging by the DNA end, TRBJ2-7 fits better; the J call may be wrong. Sequencing used blood. CDR3 region: CASSLRIIGHEQYF. The CDR3 DNA follows: TGTGCCAGCAGTTTAAGGATAATCGGACACGAGCAGTACTTC.